This T cell receptor (beta chain) was recovered during a study of blood T cell repertoires in COVID-19. Study overall: The samples span acute and convalescent COVID-19 from the United States, Italy and Spain. PBMCs, B-cell-depleted T cells, or T cells were the source of the cDNA or gDNA that made up the material.

The authors' processing: Amplified reference gene primers provided the basis for estimating nucleated cell counts. Clones were sequenced by immunoSEQ multiplex PCR, and TCRdb holds only the in-frame ones, with some missing. V, J and clone size are taken as reported in that table, and D and trimming were inferred from the DNA itself. Of about 130,000 clones in the sample, about 90% were seen once. The V and J ends lost 4 bases and 0 bases, in that order; junction bases with no gene match: 8. Looked up from germline, CDR1 is SGHRS and CDR2 is YFSETQ. This CDR3 is 16 amino acids long. The TCR was taken from a woman aged 55-70 years with acute or convalescent COVID-19. Sequencing was carried out using peripheral blood. The J gene is TRBJ2-7, the V gene TRBV5-1; 9 bases align to TRBD1. CDR3: CASSPPPGQGSYEQYF. The CDR3 nucleotides are TGCGCCAGCAGCCCCCCACCGGGACAGGGCTCCTACGAGCAGTACTTC.